The clone carrying this T cell receptor (beta chain) was detected a few times. Its specificity is not known. This specimen comes from a study of T-cell reconstitution after alpha-beta-depleted transplantation in children. Study-wide results and limits: Reported findings indicate that, about two months after transplant, alpha-beta T cells came from several hundred expanded clones, which were derived from non-depleted graft cells. Recipient T cells and thymic progenitors that survived gave rise to the high TCRbeta diversity observed at day 60 in some patients.

It was with unique molecular identifiers that the TCRbeta library was prepared. Via MiXCR, TCRdb re-called the PCR reads, giving one row per CDR3 protein. The table records more than 200,000 distinct CDR3 sequences, approximately 8.4% of them present only once. This specimen consisted of PBMCs, mostly from graft donor cells, obtained 360 days after TCRalphabeta/CD19-depleted stem cell transplant. This receptor was obtained from a male patient aged 2-9 years who had a stem cell transplant for acute myeloid leukemia, so the T cells may come from the graft donor.

CDR3 region: CASSLAADLSTDTQYF. The CDR3 coding sequence is TGCGCCAGCAGCTTGGCGGCAGACCTAAGCACAGATACGCAGTATTTT. The chain carries TRBV5-1 and TRBJ2-3; no definite D call. This CDR3 comprises 16 residues. CDR1 and CDR2 (germline): SGHRS, YFSETQ. V lost 0 bases and J lost 0, with 11 bases in between.